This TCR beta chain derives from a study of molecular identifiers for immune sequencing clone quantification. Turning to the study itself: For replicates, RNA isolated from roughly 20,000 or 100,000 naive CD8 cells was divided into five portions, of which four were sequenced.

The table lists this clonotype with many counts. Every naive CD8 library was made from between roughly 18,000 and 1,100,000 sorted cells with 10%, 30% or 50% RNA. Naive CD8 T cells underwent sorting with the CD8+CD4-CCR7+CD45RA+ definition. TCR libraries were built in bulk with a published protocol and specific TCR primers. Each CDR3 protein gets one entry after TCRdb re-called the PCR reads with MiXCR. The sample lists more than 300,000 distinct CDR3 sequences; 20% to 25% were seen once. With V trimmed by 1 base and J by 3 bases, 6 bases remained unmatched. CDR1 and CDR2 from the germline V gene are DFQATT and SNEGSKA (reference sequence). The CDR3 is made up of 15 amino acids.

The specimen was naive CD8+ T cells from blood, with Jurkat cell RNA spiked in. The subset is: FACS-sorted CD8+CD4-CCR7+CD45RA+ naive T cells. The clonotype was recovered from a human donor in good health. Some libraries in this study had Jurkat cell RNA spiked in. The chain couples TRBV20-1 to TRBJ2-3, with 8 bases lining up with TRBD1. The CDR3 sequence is CSARGLDRATDTQYF. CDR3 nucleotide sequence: TGCAGTGCTAGAGGTCTGGACAGGGCGACAGATACGCAGTATTTT.